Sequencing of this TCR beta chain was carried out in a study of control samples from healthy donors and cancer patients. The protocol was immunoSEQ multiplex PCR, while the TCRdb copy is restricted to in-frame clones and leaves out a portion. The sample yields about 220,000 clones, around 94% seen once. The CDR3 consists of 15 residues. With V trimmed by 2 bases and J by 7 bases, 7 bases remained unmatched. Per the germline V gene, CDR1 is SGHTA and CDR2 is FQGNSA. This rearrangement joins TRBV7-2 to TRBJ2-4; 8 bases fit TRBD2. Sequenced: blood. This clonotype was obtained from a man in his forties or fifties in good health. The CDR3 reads CASSLRSQRGNIQYF. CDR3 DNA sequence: TGTGCCAGCAGCTTAAGGAGCCAGCGGGGGAACATTCAGTACTTC. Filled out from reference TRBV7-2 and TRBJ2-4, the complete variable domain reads GAGVSQSPSNKVTEKGKDVELRCDPISGHTALYWYRQSLGQGLEFLIYFQGNSAPDKSGLPSDRFSAERTGGSVSTLTIQRTQQEDSAVYLCASSLRSQRGNIQYFGAGTRLSVL.